This TCR beta chain derives from a study of cytomegalovirus exposure and HLA in healthy donors. The CDR3 covers 16 residues. The ends lost 6 bases at V and 1 base at J; junction bases unmatched: 7. The V gene's germline CDR1 is MDHEN and CDR2 SYDVKM. Some clones are missing from TCRdb's copy, which holds only in-frame ones; the method was immunoSEQ multiplex PCR. This table holds about 140,000 clones, about nine tenths found once. This clone is a singleton in its sample. These donors were members of the approximately 110-subject validation cohort, a group separate from the roughly 670-subject first cohort.

The chain uses TRBV28 and TRBJ2-3; 10 positions agree with TRBD2. Sequenced sample: PBMCs. This sequence originates from a young man in good health and CMV-seronegative. This CDR3 reads CASSPSGREGTDTQYF. The CDR3 coding sequence is TGTGCCAGCAGCCCCAGCGGGAGGGAGGGCACAGATACGCAGTATTTT.